This TCR beta chain was identified in a study of cytotoxic CD8 clonotypes in ibrutinib-treated CLL. Study-wide results and limits: Rare overall, public clonotypes shrank or held steady under therapy. Clonality went higher at ibrutinib response and then dropped back toward baseline at progression.

Frozen PBMC stocks contributed roughly 2 micrograms of genomic DNA to the TCR beta libraries. As for this clone: Its target is unknown.

Method: immunoSEQ multiplex PCR; TCRdb's copy keeps in-frame clones and lacks some. In the table there are 150,000 to 200,000 clones, roughly 80% of which are singletons. The CDR3 consists of 15 residues. Germline lookup yields CDR1 SNHLY and CDR2 FYNNEI. Trimming pared 7 bases from V and 0 bases from J, leaving 10 bases between. This rearrangement joins TRBV2 to TRBJ2-6, with D hard to call. This clonotype was sampled from a human donor with chronic lymphocytic leukemia. Sequencing was performed on PBMCs, taken after 12 months of ibrutinib treatment. CDR3 sequence: CASNSRVSGANVLTF. The CDR3 coding sequence is TGTGCCAGCAATAGCAGAGTCTCTGGGGCCAACGTCCTGACTTTC.